The clone carrying this T cell receptor (beta chain) was recorded a few times. The sample is drawn from a study of human T cells and chemical hapten exposure. As to time point: healthy volunteer bleed at 6 weeks. The starting material, unfractionated whole blood, was used for total RNA extraction. CDR1 and CDR2 from the germline V gene are SGHTA and FQGNSA. This CDR3 region has 19 residues. V shed 3 bases and J 0 bases; nucleotides not matched to a gene: 10. TCRdb independently ran MiXCR on the RACE reads; one entry per CDR3 protein. The sample includes fewer than 85,000 distinct CDR3 sequences, roughly 7.9% of them seen just once.

Sequences were obtained from whole blood. The rearrangement links TRBV7-2 to TRBJ2-3, with 12 bases aligning to TRBD2. This TCR derives from a female donor in good health. Some clones in this sample may be carry-over from other donors' samples. The CDR3 here is CASSFPIRTSGASTDTQYF. CDR3 DNA: TGTGCCAGCAGCTTCCCGATAAGGACTAGCGGGGCCAGCACAGATACGCAGTATTTT.